What follows are 22 T cell receptor beta chains derived from one specimen sequenced in a study of T cell changes during pregnancy in multiple sclerosis. The data were produced by immunoSEQ multiplex PCR, yet TCRdb's version contains in-frame clones alone and is incomplete. The sample lists some 44,000 clones, 90% occurring once. The sample consisted of CD4+ T cells from peripheral blood mononuclear cells, taken before pregnancy. The origin of the receptors is a female donor with multiple sclerosis, enrolled in a pregnancy study.

This rearrangement joins TRBV10-3 to TRBJ1-6; 9 nucleotides agree with TRBD1. The CDR3 is 15 residues long. Germline CDR1 reads ENHRY; CDR2 reads SYGVKD. Losses at the gene ends were 4 bases for V and 7 bases for J; bases not matched to a gene: 5. CDR3 in amino acids: CAISGKGQGNSPLHF. The CDR3 DNA is TGTGCCATCAGTGGAAAGGGACAGGGAAATTCACCCCTCCACTTT.

In nucleotides, the CDR3 is TGTGCCAGCAGCTTCGCGGAGCCAGGGGTTACCTACGAGCAGTACTTC. Its translation is CASSFAEPGVTYEQYF. V and J are TRBV7-8 and TRBJ2-7; tentative D call: TRBD1 (6 bases). The CDR3 has 16 amino acids. In germline, CDR1 is SGHVS, CDR2 FQNEAQ. Trimming removed 3 bases at V and 2 bases at J, with 17 bases between.

The chain has TRBV19 and TRBJ2-3, with 7 nucleotides matching TRBD1. After removal of 3 bases from V and 7 bases from J, the junction contained 13 bases not matched to a gene. CDR1 LNHDA and CDR2 SQIVND come from the germline V gene (reference sequence). CDR3 length: 16 amino acids. Here the CDR3 reads CASSMRGGVNSNTQYF. The DNA for the CDR3 is TGTGCCAGTAGTATGAGAGGGGGCGTAAATTCAAATACGCAGTATTTT.

The V gene is TRBV7-2, the J gene TRBJ1-5; D uncertain. From germline, CDR1 is SGHTA and CDR2 FQGNSA. With 3 bases removed from V and 6 bases from J, the gap between germline ends came to 9 bases. The CDR3 totals 13 residues. The CDR3 nucleotides read TGTGCCAGCAGCTTCCGTAGGAGTCAGCCCCAGCATTTT. This encodes CASSFRRSQPQHF.

The chain combines TRBV11-2 with TRBJ2-1; 7 bases match TRBD1. V lost 6 bases and J lost 2; bases outside the gene matches: 10. CDR1 is SGHAT and CDR2 is FQNNGV in the germline V gene. The CDR3 is made up of 16 amino acids. The DNA of the CDR3 is TGTGCCAGCAGACTACGACAGGGCTATACCTACAATGAGCAGTTCTTC. Amino acid sequence: CASRLRQGYTYNEQFF.

As regards this clone: This sample includes further DNA sequences coding for the same CDR3. The chain links TRBV18 to TRBJ2-7; D is ambiguous. Trimming pared 3 bases from V and 0 bases from J, leaving 3 bases between. In germline, CDR1 is KGHSH, CDR2 LQKENI. The length of the CDR3 is 12 residues. The CDR3 reads CASSPSSYEQYF. The CDR3 nucleotides read TGTGCCAGCTCACCGAGCTCCTACGAGCAGTACTTC.

The V call is TRBV30, the J call TRBJ2-1; 11 bases fit TRBD2. Germline-derived CDR1 and CDR2 are GTSNPN and SVGIG (reference sequence). V lost 2 bases and J lost 4; bases outside the gene matches: 7. The CDR3 is 16 residues long. The CDR3 loop is CAWSSGTSGKYNEQFF. Here the CDR3 DNA reads TGTGCCTGGAGTTCCGGGACTAGCGGTAAATACAATGAGCAGTTCTTC.

The gene calls are TRBV6-5 and TRBJ2-4; 7 bases map to TRBD2. Per the germline V gene, CDR1 is MNHEY and CDR2 is SVGAGI. V was pared by 6 bases and J by 8 bases, with 7 bases of the junction left unmatched. The CDR3 spans 13 residues. The CDR3 is CASRPAAGYIQYF. CDR3 nucleotide sequence: TGTGCCAGCAGACCTGCAGCGGGATACATTCAGTACTTC.

This sequence joins TRBV11-2 and TRBJ2-7; 12 bases are a match to TRBD2. The V segment lost 6 bases and the J segment 2 bases; nucleotides outside the gene matches: 2. The CDR3 is made up of 14 amino acids. From germline, CDR1 is SGHAT and CDR2 FQNNGV. This CDR3 is CASRWTSGTYEQYF. In nucleotides, the CDR3 is TGTGCCAGCAGGTGGACTAGCGGGACCTACGAGCAGTACTTC.

V and J are TRBV6-6 and TRBJ2-1, with a possible D match to TRBD1 (6 bases). CDR3 length: 12 residues. Germline CDR1 reads MNHNY; CDR2 reads SVGAGI (reference sequence). V lost 5 bases, J lost 10 bases, and 12 bases lay in between. CDR3 nucleotides: TGTGCCAGCAGTCCCGAGGGGACAGAGCAGTTCTTC. It codes for CASSPEGTEQFF.

J is TRBJ1-5 and V is TRBV6-1; D uncertain. V was cut by 4 bases and J by 2 bases, with 12 bases left in between. This CDR3 contains 15 residues. Germline V gene lookup returns CDR1 MNHNS and CDR2 SASEGT. CDR3 sequence: CASSASPGGNQPQHF. The CDR3 nucleotides are TGTGCCAGCAGTGCATCCCCCGGGGGCAATCAGCCCCAGCATTTT.

This clone has only a few counts. The chain is built from TRBV5-1 and TRBJ1-1; 7 nucleotides match TRBD1. V dropped 5 bases and J dropped 6; count of bases not matched to a gene: 13. CDR3 length: 15 amino acids. Germline CDR1 SGHRS, CDR2 YFSETQ. Here the CDR3 DNA reads TGCGCCAGCAGTTTAGACAGGGTGGGAAGGGCTGAAGCTTTCTTT. It specifies CASSLDRVGRAEAFF.

The V and J genes are TRBV2 and TRBJ2-2; perhaps TRBD1 as D (6 bases). The CDR3 has 15 amino acids. Germline V gene sequence: CDR1 SNHLY, CDR2 FYNNEI. The V gene lost 5 bases and the J gene lost 2 bases, with 12 bases spanning the gap. The DNA for the CDR3 is TGTGCCAGCAGTTTTATGGACAGTAACACCGGGGAGCTGTTTTTT. Amino acid sequence: CASSFMDSNTGELFF.

This sequence joins TRBV5-4 and TRBJ2-7; D is unresolved. The CDR3 is 13 residues long. V gave up 1 base and J gave up 6 bases, with 11 bases separating them. Germline V gene data show CDR1 as SGHNT and CDR2 as YYREEE (reference sequence). This chain's CDR3 is CASSLWAGSEQYF. The CDR3 DNA is TGTGCCAGCAGCTTGTGGGCAGGCAGCGAGCAGTACTTC. Full variable domain (rest looked up from reference TRBV5-4 and TRBJ2-7): ETGVTQSPTHLIKTRGQQVTLRCSSQSGHNTVSWYQQALGQGPQFIFQYYREEENGRGNFPPRFSGLQFPNYSSELNVNALELDDSALYLCASSLWAGSEQYFGPGTRLTVT.

This clone was detected only once. The rearrangement uses TRBV5-4 and TRBJ2-4; 9 nucleotides align to TRBD1. The germline CDR1 and CDR2 sequences are SGHNT and YYREEE (reference sequence). The CDR3 covers 17 residues. Trimming at V came to 4 bases and at J to 0 bases, leaving 8 bases not matched to a gene. The CDR3 coding sequence is TGTGCCAGCAGCCAGGGACAGGGACCTGTAGCCAAAAACATTCAGTACTTC. It codes for CASSQGQGPVAKNIQYF.

The chain couples TRBV7-2 to TRBJ1-6, with D perhaps TRBD1 (6 bases). Germline assignment: CDR1 SGHTA and CDR2 FQGNSA. The CDR3 length is 14 residues. The germline V and J ends were trimmed by 1 base and 7 bases, with 8 bases remaining between them. CDR3 bases: TGTGCCAGCAGCTTAGACAGGGTCAATTCACCCCTCCACTTT. Translated: CASSLDRVNSPLHF.

The chain carries TRBV4-1 and TRBJ2-2; possible D gene TRBD1, 5 bases. The ends were cut back, 4 bases at V and 6 bases at J, with 21 bases in the middle. Germline CDR1 and CDR2: MGHRA and YSYEKL. The CDR3 runs to 17 residues. The CDR3 loop is CASSRAGSQLGAGELFF. DNA for the CDR3: TGCGCCAGCAGCCGCGCAGGGTCCCAATTGGGCGCCGGGGAGCTGTTTTTT.

This chain uses TRBV18 with TRBJ1-4; TRBD1 matches 11 bases. V shed 4 bases, J shed 8 bases, and the junction held 6 bases outside the gene matches. In germline, CDR1 is KGHSH, CDR2 LQKENI. CDR3 length: 15 amino acids. CDR3 DNA sequence: TGTGCCAGCTCACTACCGGACAGGGGGCGGGAAAAACTGTTTTTT. Residues: CASSLPDRGREKLFF.

The chain combines TRBV6-5 with TRBJ1-5; the match to TRBD1 covers 7 bases. The CDR3 runs to 14 residues. Trimming removed 6 bases from V and 7 bases from J; junction bases left unmatched: 9. The germline CDR1 and CDR2 sequences are MNHEY and SVGAGI. In DNA, the CDR3 is TGTGCCAGCAGAACCACACAGACAGGGCAGCCCCAGCATTTT. Translation: CASRTTQTGQPQHF.

The rearrangement uses TRBV10-3 and TRBJ1-1; 8 bases agree with TRBD1. The trim removed 0 bases at V and 7 bases at J, leaving 10 bases unmatched. This CDR3 has 16 residues. The germline V gene has CDR1 ENHRY and CDR2 SYGVKD. The CDR3 here is CAISESVGQGKGEAFF. The CDR3 bases are TGTGCCATCAGTGAGTCGGTAGGACAGGGAAAGGGTGAAGCTTTCTTT.

The CDR3 coding sequence is TGTGCCAGCAGTTTACGACAGACTAGCGGGAGGGTGTACCAAGAGACCCAGTACTTC. It specifies CASSLRQTSGRVYQETQYF. The chain is built from TRBV27 and TRBJ2-5; TRBD2 matches 14 bases. The CDR3 consists of 19 residues. Germline assignment: CDR1 MNHEY and CDR2 SMNVEV (reference sequence). Unmatched junction bases numbered 8, after V lost 2 bases and J lost 0 bases.

The chain combines TRBV4-1 with TRBJ2-3, with 13 positions matching TRBD2. With 5 bases clipped from V and 4 bases from J, the junction kept 18 bases outside the gene matches. The CDR3 is made up of 20 amino acids. Looked up from germline, CDR1 is MGHRA and CDR2 is YSYEKL. This chain's CDR3 is CASSVLRLAGGPPRADTQYF. The CDR3 nucleotides read TGCGCCAGCAGCGTACTTAGACTAGCGGGGGGTCCACCTCGGGCAGATACGCAGTATTTT.